These 20 T cell receptor beta chains originate from one sample sequenced in a study of T cells in Graves' hyperthyroidism and ophthalmopathy. The source material, RNA transcripts, was used to amplify TCR beta CDR3 regions. The HTBI primer set was used in a first-round RT-PCR of the TCR CDR3. Each CDR3 protein is one row after TCRdb ran MiXCR on the multiplex PCR reads. The profile shows hundreds of thousands of distinct CDR3 sequences, 13% to 15% of them singletons. The sequenced sample was blood. The receptors shown here come from a woman aged 18 to 35 with Graves' hyperthyroidism.

The sample holds a few counts of this clonotype. V is TRBV9 and J is TRBJ2-7; 9 bases match TRBD1. The trim removed 0 bases at V and 5 bases at J, leaving 9 bases unmatched. The CDR3 is 16 amino acids. CDR1 and CDR2 (germline): SGDLS, YYNGEE. CDR3 DNA sequence: TGTGCCAGCAGCGTAGGGGGGACAGGGCCAAGGAACGAGCAGTACTTC. Its translation: CASSVGGTGPRNEQYF.

This clonotype has more than one count but fewer than ten. The CDR3 spells CASTHQSKGLNTEAFF. The DNA of the CDR3 is TGTGCCAGCACCCACCAATCGAAGGGACTGAACACTGAAGCTTTCTTT. The chain uses TRBV7-8 and TRBJ1-1, with a tentative D call TRBD1 (5 bases). V was cut by 7 bases and J by 0 bases, with 18 bases left in between. The CDR3 totals 16 residues. The germline CDR1 and CDR2 sequences are SGHVS and FQNEAQ.

This clonotype was recorded at least ten times. The germline gene is not matched at one end of the junction; a read error may be the cause. This chain uses TRBV5-1 with TRBJ2-3; D ambiguous. Germline V gives CDR1 SGHRS, CDR2 YFSETQ. The CDR3 totals 14 residues. The CDR3: CASSLGPSTDTQYF. The CDR3 DNA reads as TGTGCCAGCAGCTTAGGGCCTAGCACAGATACGCAGTATTTT. Drawing the rest from reference TRBV5-1 and TRBJ2-3, the complete variable domain is KAGVTQTPRYLIKTRGQQVTLSCSPISGHRSVSWYQQTPGQGLQFLFEYFSETQRNKGNFPGRFSGRQFSNSRSEMNVSTLELGDSALYLCASSLGPSTDTQYFGPGTRLTVL.

This clonotype was detected many times. The CDR3 spells CASSPRQTGELFF. The CDR3 coding sequence is TGTGCCAGCTCACCTCGACAGACCGGGGAGCTGTTTTTT. This chain connects TRBV18 to TRBJ2-2; the D gene is possibly TRBD1 (5 bases). This CDR3 has 13 residues. The germline CDR1 and CDR2 sequences are KGHSH and LQKENI. V dropped 3 bases and J dropped 5 bases, with 7 bases sitting between them.

This clonotype was picked up many times. This chain uses TRBV18 with TRBJ2-7; D uncertain. Trimming took off 0 bases at V and 3 bases at J, with 6 bases between the two ends. The CDR3 totals 13 residues. CDR1 and CDR2 (germline): KGHSH, LQKENI. This CDR3 is CASSPPGYYEQYF. DNA of the CDR3: TGTGCCAGCTCACCACCCGGCTACTACGAGCAGTACTTC.

The table lists this clonotype with many counts. The chain has TRBV28 and TRBJ2-6, with D perhaps matching TRBD1 (7 bases). The CDR3 consists of 16 residues. Trimming removed 6 bases from V and 4 bases from J, with 16 bases in between. CDR1 MDHEN and CDR2 SYDVKM come from the germline V gene. This CDR3 reads CASRGTGAGGANVLTF. The CDR3, as DNA: TGTGCCAGCAGGGGAACAGGGGCGGGGGGGGCCAACGTCCTGACTTTC. Looking up the rest from reference TRBV28 and TRBJ2-6 gives the full variable domain: DVKVTQSSRYLVKRTGEKVFLECVQDMDHENMFWYRQDPGLGLRLIYFSYDVKMKEKGDIPEGYSVSREKKERFSLILESASTNQTSMYLCASRGTGAGGANVLTFGAGSRLTVL.

This clonotype was counted many times. V is TRBV30 and J is TRBJ2-2, with D hard to call. The germline V gene has CDR1 GTSNPN and CDR2 SVGIG (reference sequence). The CDR3 covers 13 residues. V lost 3 bases to trimming and J lost 6 bases, with 11 bases between them. The chain's CDR3 is CAWRGIPSGELFF. For the CDR3, the DNA is TGTGCCTGGAGGGGAATTCCATCCGGGGAGCTGTTTTTT.

The table lists this clonotype with many counts. The J gene is TRBJ2-3, the V gene TRBV27; D is possibly TRBD1 (6 bases). V was trimmed by 6 bases and J by 0 bases, leaving 13 bases between them. Germline-derived CDR1 and CDR2 are MNHEY and SMNVEV (reference sequence). The CDR3 consists of 15 residues. The CDR3 sequence is CASRWGTPSTDTQYF. The CDR3 DNA sequence: TGTGCCAGCAGGTGGGGGACACCTAGCACAGATACGCAGTATTTT.

This clonotype was observed many times. This sequence joins TRBV11-2 and TRBJ2-7; tentatively, D is TRBD1 or TRBD2 (6 bases each). This CDR3 region has 19 residues. Germline CDR1 is SGHAT and CDR2 is FQNNGV. Trimming took off 4 bases at V and 0 bases at J, with 25 bases between the two ends. The CDR3 DNA reads TGTGCCAGCAGCTCGACTTCCGCGATCCGGGGGACACCCTCCTACGAGCAGTACTTC. Amino acids: CASSSTSAIRGTPSYEQYF. Based on the CDR3 plus reference TRBV11-2 and TRBJ2-7, the full variable domain is EAGVAQSPRYKIIEKRQSVAFWCNPISGHATLYWYQQILGQGPKLLIQFQNNGVVDDSQLPKDRFSAERLKGVDSTLKIQPAKLEDSAVYLCASSSTSAIRGTPSYEQYFGPGTRLTVT.

The chain is built from TRBV24-1 and TRBJ2-1; 7 nucleotides align to TRBD1. V trimming: 5 bases; J trimming: 5 bases; junction bases outside the gene matches: 8. The germline CDR1 and CDR2 sequences are KGHDR and SFDVKD. The CDR3 extends over 15 amino acids. CDR3 sequence reads: CATSADGGQNNEQFF. As DNA, the CDR3 is TGTGCCACCAGTGCGGATGGGGGACAGAACAATGAGCAGTTCTTC.

There are a few counts of this clonotype. The chain has TRBV19 and TRBJ2-5; 10 bases map to TRBD1. The CDR3 totals 16 residues. Germline V CDR1 and CDR2: LNHDA, SQIVND (reference sequence). After removal of 5 bases from V and 7 bases from J, the junction contained 13 bases not matched to a gene. The CDR3 nucleotides read TGTGCCAGTAGTTTTCCGGGACAGGGGCAGAGAGGGACCCAGTACTTC. Protein product: CASSFPGQGQRGTQYF. Together with reference TRBV19 and TRBJ2-5, the CDR3 gives the full variable domain: DGGITQSPKYLFRKEGQNVTLSCEQNLNHDAMYWYRQDPGQGLRLIYYSQIVNDFQKGDIAEGYSVSREKKESFPLTVTSAQKNPTAFYLCASSFPGQGQRGTQYFGPGTRLLVL.

In the case of this clonotype: A read error may explain this, as a much larger clone is one base away. The CDR3 spells CASSSVVLAGVVHEQYF. DNA of the CDR3: TGTGCCAGCAGCTCAGTGGTACTAGCGGGAGTTGTTCACGAGCAGTACTTC. This rearrangement joins TRBV6-1 to TRBJ2-7, with 11 bases matching TRBD2. Germline assignment: CDR1 MNHNS and CDR2 SASEGT. V lost 6 bases and J lost 5; bases outside the gene matches: 15. The CDR3 loop spans 17 amino acids.

Only a few counts were recorded for this clonotype. The J gene is TRBJ2-1, the V gene TRBV5-1; tentative D call: TRBD1 (6 bases). Germline loops: CDR1 SGHRS, CDR2 YFSETQ. V lost 3 bases and J lost 10, with 17 bases in between. This CDR3 has 14 amino acids. The DNA for the CDR3 is TGCGCCAGCAGCTCCATAGGACAGCCCGGGGAGCAGTTCTTC. It yields the protein CASSSIGQPGEQFF.

This chain uses TRBV28 with TRBJ2-1; 8 bases agree with TRBD2. Germline V lookup: CDR1 MDHEN, CDR2 SYDVKM. The CDR3 loop spans 14 amino acids. The ends lost 4 bases at V and 8 bases at J; junction bases unmatched: 7. CDR3 DNA sequence: TGTGCCAGCAGTTACGGGACTAGGGCCGATGAGCAGTTCTTC. Its translation is CASSYGTRADEQFF.

In this sample, this clonotype turned up many times. The chain uses TRBV20-1 and TRBJ1-2; no firm D call. The CDR3 is 15 residues long. V was pared by 3 bases and J by 4 bases, with 18 bases between. Per the germline V gene, CDR1 is DFQATT and CDR2 is SNEGSKA (reference sequence). The CDR3 coding sequence is TGCAGTGCTAGGGGCCCTCTTTCTCCTTTCTATGGCTACACCTTC. This sequence encodes CSARGPLSPFYGYTF.

The CDR3 DNA reads TGTGCCAGCTCGGGGGTGGGCCGCCGGATGAACACTGAAGCTTTCTTT. Its protein is CASSGVGRRMNTEAFF. The rearrangement uses TRBV18 and TRBJ1-1, with D possibly being TRBD1 (5 bases). Per germline, CDR1 KGHSH and CDR2 LQKENI. The CDR3 is 16 residues long. V lost 6 bases to trimming and J lost 0 bases, with 17 bases between them.

CDR3 sequence reads: CATSDFGRGQDGYTF. The CDR3 DNA reads as TGTGCCACCAGTGATTTTGGAAGGGGACAGGATGGCTACACCTTC. The V call is TRBV24-1, the J call TRBJ1-2, with TRBD1 identical over 8 bases. CDR1 KGHDR and CDR2 SFDVKD come from the germline V gene. The CDR3 runs 15 residues. J was trimmed by 6 bases and V by 1 base; bases with no gene match: 6.

In this sample, this clonotype turned up a few times. This chain uses TRBV28 with TRBJ2-2; D perhaps matches TRBD1 (6 bases). Germline CDR1 reads MDHEN; CDR2 reads SYDVKM. CDR3 length: 14 residues. Trimming took off 1 base at V and 5 bases at J, with 8 bases between the two ends. CDR3: CASSLYQGTGELFF. In DNA, the CDR3 is TGTGCCAGCAGTTTATATCAGGGGACCGGGGAGCTGTTTTTT.

The chain joins TRBV11-2 to TRBJ2-7, with D perhaps matching TRBD1 or TRBD2 (5 bases each). Trimming stripped 1 base from V and 2 bases from J, with 15 bases between. Germline CDR1 and CDR2: SGHAT and FQNNGV. CDR3 size: 16 residues. CDR3 in amino acids: CASSLAGDGRTYEQYF. CDR3 DNA sequence: TGTGCCAGCAGCTTAGCCGGGGACGGAAGAACCTACGAGCAGTACTTC.

This clonotype came up once. The V call is TRBV7-9, the J call TRBJ1-2; 12 bases align to TRBD1. The CDR3 is 16 amino acids. The ends lost 3 bases at V and 3 bases at J; junction bases unmatched: 5. The germline gives CDR1 SEHNR, CDR2 FQNEAQ (reference sequence). CDR3 protein: CASSLTGTGGDYGYTF. The CDR3 DNA sequence: TGTGCCAGCAGCTTGACCGGGACAGGGGGCGACTATGGCTACACCTTC.